This TCR beta chain was found in a study of blood T cell repertoires in COVID-19 (dated by TCRdb to between 2020 and 2021). About the study as a whole: Samples from collaborators originated in the United States, Italy and Spain and spanned both the acute and convalescent phases of COVID-19. Where available, HLA class I and class II types were taken from metadata supplied by the sample provider and were not determined by assay-based typing. Subjects who had been exposed to COVID-19, were actively infected with it, or had recovered from it provided the deeply sampled blood TCRbeta repertoires that made up the dataset. Sample metadata almost always included a de-identified subject ID, COVID-19 status, age in years and sex. The material from the prospective study consisted of cDNA or gDNA derived from T cells, B-cell-depleted T cells, or PBMCs. The repertoires were released in a freely available public database intended as a resource for research on the immune response to SARS-CoV-2. Samples were obtained from the ongoing ImmuneRACE study (first 160 participants) and from roughly 1,300 subjects provided by 6 global collaborators.

Study-level results and caveats: The amount of clinical and demographic metadata varied by source and participant and was provided uncurated.

CDR1 and CDR2 are read off the germline V gene (reference sequence) as SEHNR and FQNEAQ. The CDR3, cysteine through phenylalanine, is 14 amino acids long. This entry keeps only the CDR3 DNA: 42 bases, framed from base 1. Trimming removed 1 base from V and 7 bases from J, leaving 10 bases between the germline ends. Enrolling through a virtual design, the prospective study's participants ranged in age from about 18 to 100 years and lived across some 22 United States geographic areas. To assign participants to cohorts, the prospective study relied on clinical history that participants themselves reported in a screening survey and a study questionnaire. ImmuneRACE Cohort 3 recovered participants were defined by two consecutive negative NP/OP PCR tests, healthcare professional clearance, or symptom resolution. Mobile phlebotomists in the prospective study collected whole blood, serum and a nasopharyngeal or oropharyngeal swab from every participant. Over a roughly 2-month period, participants in the prospective study had the option of providing additional blood draws and questionnaires. Before DNA extraction, prospective study blood samples were shipped either frozen or at room temperature.

A note on this clone: This receptor's antigen is unknown. Per-base quality was not reported, and no clone a single base away is much larger than it.

TCRbeta CDR3 regions were amplified from genomic DNA by means of the immunoSEQ Assay, a bias-controlled multiplex PCR. The paper's processing steps were these. Nucleated cell counts per sample were estimated from amplification of reference gene primers within the assay. To quantify the absolute abundance of each unique TCRbeta CDR3 rearrangement, sequence reads were collapsed and filtered. For each sample, productive Simpson clonality was calculated by taking the square root of Simpson's diversity index across productive rearrangements. TCRdb mirrors the immuneACCESS table, restricted to in-frame sequences. Some clones are absent from its copies; in checked studies, under half trace to an unresolved V gene, and the reason for the others is unknown. The V and J calls and clone size come from that table; D and trimming were worked out from the DNA. Recorded for this sample are under 350,000 clones; roughly 86% of them occurred a single time. Jointly, the top ten make up approximately 2.6% of the sample.

The TCR comes from a young woman who had recovered from COVID-19. The sequenced material came from PBMCs or T cells enriched from blood (not recorded which). The sequence links TRBV7-9 to TRBJ2-2, with no confidently assigned D gene. In nucleotide form, the sequence is TGTGCCAGCAGCTTAGTTTCGGGTGGCGGGGAGCTGTTTTTT. It codes for CASSLVSGGGELFF.